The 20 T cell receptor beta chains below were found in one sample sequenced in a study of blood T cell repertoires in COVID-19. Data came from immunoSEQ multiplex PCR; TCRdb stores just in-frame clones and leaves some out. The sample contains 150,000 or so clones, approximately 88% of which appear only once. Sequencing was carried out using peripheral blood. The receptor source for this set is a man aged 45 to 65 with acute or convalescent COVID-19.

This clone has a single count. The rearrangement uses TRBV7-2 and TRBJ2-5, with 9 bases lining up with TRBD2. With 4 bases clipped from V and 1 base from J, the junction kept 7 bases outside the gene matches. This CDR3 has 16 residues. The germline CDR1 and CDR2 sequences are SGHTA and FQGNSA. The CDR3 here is CASSWQSSGGQETQYF. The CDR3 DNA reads TGTGCCAGCAGCTGGCAGAGTAGCGGGGGCCAAGAGACCCAGTACTTC.

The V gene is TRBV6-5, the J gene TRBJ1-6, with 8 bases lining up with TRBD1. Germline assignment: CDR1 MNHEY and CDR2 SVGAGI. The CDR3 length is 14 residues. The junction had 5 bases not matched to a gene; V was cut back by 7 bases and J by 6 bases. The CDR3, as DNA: TGTGCCAGCACTACACAGGGGGGTAATTCACCCCTCCACTTT. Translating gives CASTTQGGNSPLHF.

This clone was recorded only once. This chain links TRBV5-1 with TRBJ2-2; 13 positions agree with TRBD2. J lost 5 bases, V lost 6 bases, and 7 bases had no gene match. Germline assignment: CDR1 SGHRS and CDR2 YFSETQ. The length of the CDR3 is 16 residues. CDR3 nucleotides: TGCGCCAGCACCAGACTAGCGGGAGGAGGGACCGGGGAGCTGTTTTTT. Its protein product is CASTRLAGGGTGELFF.

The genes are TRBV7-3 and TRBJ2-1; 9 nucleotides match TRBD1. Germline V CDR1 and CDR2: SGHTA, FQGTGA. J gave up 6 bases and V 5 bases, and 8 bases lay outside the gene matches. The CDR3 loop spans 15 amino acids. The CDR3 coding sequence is TGTGCCAGCAGCCCGCCGGGACAGGGATCCAATGAGCAGTTCTTC. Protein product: CASSPPGQGSNEQFF.

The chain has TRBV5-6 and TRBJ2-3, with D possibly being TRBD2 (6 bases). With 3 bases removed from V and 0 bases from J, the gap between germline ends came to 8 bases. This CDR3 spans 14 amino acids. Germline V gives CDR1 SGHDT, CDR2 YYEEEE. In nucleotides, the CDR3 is TGTGCCAGCAGCTCGAGCGGGAGCACAGATACGCAGTATTTT. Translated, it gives CASSSSGSTDTQYF.

The CDR3 nucleotides are TGTGCCAGCACATTGACCAGGGAAGTTGGCAATCAGCCCCAGCATTTT. It encodes CASTLTREVGNQPQHF. The chain has TRBV28 and TRBJ1-5, with D perhaps TRBD1 (5 bases). CDR1 MDHEN and CDR2 SYDVKM come from the germline V gene. The V and J ends lost 7 bases and 2 bases respectively, with 18 bases between them. This CDR3 is built from 16 residues.

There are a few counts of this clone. The CDR3 here is CASSISRVGELFF. The CDR3 DNA sequence: TGTGCCAGTAGTATCTCCCGTGTCGGGGAGCTGTTTTTT. The genes are TRBV19 and TRBJ2-2; the D is unclear. CDR3 length equals 13 residues. Germline-derived CDR1 and CDR2 are LNHDA and SQIVND (reference sequence). The V gene lost 3 bases and the J gene lost 7 bases, with 9 bases spanning the gap.

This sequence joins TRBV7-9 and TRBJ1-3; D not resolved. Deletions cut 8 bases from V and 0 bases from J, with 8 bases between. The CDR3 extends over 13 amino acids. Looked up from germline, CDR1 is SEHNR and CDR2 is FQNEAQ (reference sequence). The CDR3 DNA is TGTGCCAGCTCATCCAGCTCTGGAAACACCATATATTTT. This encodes CASSSSSGNTIYF.

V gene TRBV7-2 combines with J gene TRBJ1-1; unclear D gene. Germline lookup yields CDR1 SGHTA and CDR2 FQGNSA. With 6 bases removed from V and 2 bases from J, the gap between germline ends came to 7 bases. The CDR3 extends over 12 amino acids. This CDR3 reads CASSPLNTEAFF. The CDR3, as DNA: TGTGCCAGCAGTCCCCTAAACACTGAAGCTTTCTTT.

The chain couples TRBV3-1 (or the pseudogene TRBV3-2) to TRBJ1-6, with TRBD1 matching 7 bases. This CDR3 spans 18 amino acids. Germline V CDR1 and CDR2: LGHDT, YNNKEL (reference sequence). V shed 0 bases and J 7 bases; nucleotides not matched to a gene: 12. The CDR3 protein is CASSQETPNRGWNSPLHF. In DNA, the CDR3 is TGTGCCAGCAGCCAAGAAACGCCTAACAGGGGATGGAATTCACCCCTCCACTTT.

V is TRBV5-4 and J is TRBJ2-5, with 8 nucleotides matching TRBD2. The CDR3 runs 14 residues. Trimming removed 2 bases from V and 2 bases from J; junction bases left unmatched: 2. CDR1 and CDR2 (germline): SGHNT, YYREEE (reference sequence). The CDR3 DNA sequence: TGTGCCAGCAGCTTAGCGGGAGTGCAAGAGACCCAGTACTTC. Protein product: CASSLAGVQETQYF.

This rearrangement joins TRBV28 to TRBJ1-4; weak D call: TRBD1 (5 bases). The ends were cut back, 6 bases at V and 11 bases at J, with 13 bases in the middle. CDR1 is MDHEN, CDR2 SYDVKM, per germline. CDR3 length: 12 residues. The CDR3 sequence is CASRVTEEKLFF. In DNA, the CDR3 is TGTGCCAGCAGGGTGACAGAGGAGAAACTGTTTTTT.

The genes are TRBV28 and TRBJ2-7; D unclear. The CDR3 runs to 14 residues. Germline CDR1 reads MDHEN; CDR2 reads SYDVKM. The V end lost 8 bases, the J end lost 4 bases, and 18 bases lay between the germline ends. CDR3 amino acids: CASCNWATQYEQYF. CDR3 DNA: TGTGCCAGCTGTAATTGGGCCACACAATACGAGCAGTACTTC.

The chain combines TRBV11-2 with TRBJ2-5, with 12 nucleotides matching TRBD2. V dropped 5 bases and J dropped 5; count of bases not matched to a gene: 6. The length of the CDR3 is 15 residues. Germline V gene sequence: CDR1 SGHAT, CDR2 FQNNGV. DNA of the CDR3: TGTGCCAGCAGCCCACTAGCGGGGGGTGGGGAGACCCAGTACTTC. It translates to CASSPLAGGGETQYF.

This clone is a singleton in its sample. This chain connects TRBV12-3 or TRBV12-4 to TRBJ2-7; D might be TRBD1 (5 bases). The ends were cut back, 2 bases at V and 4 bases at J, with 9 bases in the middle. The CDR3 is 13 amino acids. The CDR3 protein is CASSLHRLYEQYF. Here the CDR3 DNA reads TGTGCCAGCAGTTTACACAGGCTATACGAGCAGTACTTC.

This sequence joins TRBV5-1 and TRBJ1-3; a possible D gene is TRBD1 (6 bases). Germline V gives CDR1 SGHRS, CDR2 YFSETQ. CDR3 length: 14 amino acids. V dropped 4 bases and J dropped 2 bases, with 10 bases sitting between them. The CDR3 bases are TGCGCCAGCAGCCCTGAGGGGGCTGGAAACACCATATATTTT. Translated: CASSPEGAGNTIYF.

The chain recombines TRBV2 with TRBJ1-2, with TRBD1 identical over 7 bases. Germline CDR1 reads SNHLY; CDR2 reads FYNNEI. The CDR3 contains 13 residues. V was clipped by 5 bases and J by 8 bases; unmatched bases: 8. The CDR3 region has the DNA TGTGCCAGCAGTCCAGGGGGTCTAGGGGGCTACACCTTC. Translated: CASSPGGLGGYTF.

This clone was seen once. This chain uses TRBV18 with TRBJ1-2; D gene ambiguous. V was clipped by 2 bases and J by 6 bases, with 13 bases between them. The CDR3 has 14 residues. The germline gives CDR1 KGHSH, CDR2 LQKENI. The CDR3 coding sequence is TGTGCCAGCTCACCAAAGGCCACGGAGAATGGCTACACCTTC. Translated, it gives CASSPKATENGYTF.

The CDR3 region is CASSRTDTYGYTF. CDR3 nucleotide sequence: TGTGCCAGCAGTAGGACAGACACCTATGGCTACACCTTC. The chain is built from TRBV28 and TRBJ1-2; perhaps TRBD1 as D (6 bases). V lost 5 bases, J lost 4 bases, and 11 bases lay in between. This CDR3 comprises 13 residues. Germline V gene lookup returns CDR1 MDHEN and CDR2 SYDVKM.

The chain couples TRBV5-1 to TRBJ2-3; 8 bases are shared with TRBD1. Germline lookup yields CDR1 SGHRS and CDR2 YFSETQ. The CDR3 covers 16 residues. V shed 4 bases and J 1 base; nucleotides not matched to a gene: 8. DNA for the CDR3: TGCGCCAGCAGCCCACCAGGGGGCGCAGGCACAGATACGCAGTATTTT. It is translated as CASSPPGGAGTDTQYF.